This T cell receptor (beta chain) was retrieved from a study of blood T cell repertoires in COVID-19. In the original workflow: Reference gene primer amplification in the assay estimated nucleated cell counts. Clones were sequenced by immunoSEQ multiplex PCR, and TCRdb holds only the in-frame ones, with some missing. Clonal size and the V and J genes are those of that table, whereas D and trimming came from the DNA. The repertoire has some 150,000 clones, about 79% of them found once; the top ten carry about 6.8%. This clone was seen only once. Germline CDR1 reads SNHLY; CDR2 reads FYNNEI. V gave up 6 bases and J gave up 8 bases, with 17 bases separating them. The CDR3 length is 14 residues.

The genes are TRBV2 and TRBJ2-1; possibly TRBD2 for D (5 bases). This TCR was recovered from a woman between 50 and 59 years old in a cohort sampled during active or convalescent COVID-19. The sample consisted of peripheral blood. The CDR3 reads CASRTQRGFDEQFF. The CDR3 DNA reads as TGTGCCAGCAGGACCCAACGGGGTTTCGATGAGCAGTTCTTC.